One and the same sample provided the 23 T cell receptor beta chains below, sequenced in a study of blood T cell repertoires in COVID-19. Repertoires were generated with immunoSEQ multiplex PCR, while TCRdb's copy carries only in-frame clones and drops some. The table has 300,000 to 400,000 clones, 88% seen once; the top ten hold 0.9% to 1%. Sequenced material: PBMCs or T cells enriched from blood (not recorded which). The receptor set was obtained from a woman aged 25 to 39 with acute COVID-19.

V and J are TRBV11-2 and TRBJ1-1; no clear D gene. Trimming stripped 4 bases from V and 0 bases from J, with 9 bases between. Germline loops: CDR1 SGHAT, CDR2 FQNNGV. There are 14 residues in the CDR3. The CDR3 DNA reads TGTGCCAGCAGCTCCCTCCTTTTGAACACTGAAGCTTTCTTT. The encoded protein is CASSSLLLNTEAFF.

V gene TRBV2 combines with J gene TRBJ1-5; 8 bases are shared with TRBD1. Trimming cost V 5 bases and J 6 bases; bases outside gene matches: 3. Germline CDR1 and CDR2: SNHLY and FYNNEI. CDR3 length: 13 amino acids. The CDR3 is CASSPDRAQPQHF. The CDR3 region has the DNA TGTGCCAGCAGTCCGGACAGGGCTCAGCCCCAGCATTTT.

The chain recombines TRBV27 with TRBJ1-2; 10 nucleotides align to TRBD1. V dropped 4 bases and J dropped 0; count of bases not matched to a gene: 8. Germline values: CDR1 MNHEY, CDR2 SMNVEV (reference sequence). The CDR3 runs 17 residues. The CDR3 here is CASSSTPGQGANYGYTF. The DNA of the CDR3 is TGTGCCAGCAGTTCCACCCCCGGACAGGGGGCTAACTATGGCTACACCTTC.

V gene TRBV10-3 combines with J gene TRBJ2-4, with D hard to call. The CDR3 is 13 residues long. The V gene lost 0 bases and the J gene lost 5 bases, with 5 bases spanning the gap. Germline V lookup: CDR1 ENHRY, CDR2 SYGVKD. In DNA, the CDR3 is TGTGCCATCAGTGAGTCCCTTGAAAACATTCAGTACTTC. Protein product: CAISESLENIQYF.

V usage is TRBV19 and J usage is TRBJ2-1; TRBD2 might be the D (7 bases). Germline V gives CDR1 LNHDA, CDR2 SQIVND (reference sequence). This CDR3 has 16 amino acids. Trimming removed 1 base at V and 4 bases at J, with 14 bases between. The CDR3 loop reads CASSIGAGALYNEQFF. In nucleotides, the CDR3 is TGTGCCAGTAGTATAGGGGCGGGGGCTTTATACAATGAGCAGTTCTTC.

The gene calls are TRBV29-1 and TRBJ2-7, with TRBD1 matching 9 bases. This CDR3 is built from 14 residues. After removal of 6 bases from V and 1 base from J, the junction contained 7 bases not matched to a gene. Looked up from germline, CDR1 is SQVTM and CDR2 is ANQGSEA. CDR3 amino acids: CSVSGTGFSYEQYF. As DNA, the CDR3 is TGCAGCGTGTCCGGGACAGGGTTTTCCTACGAGCAGTACTTC.

The J gene is TRBJ1-1, the V gene TRBV9, with 8 bases that match TRBD1. J gave up 5 bases and V 2 bases, and 8 bases lay outside the gene matches. The CDR3 is 15 residues long. The germline CDR1 and CDR2 sequences are SGDLS and YYNGEE. The CDR3 DNA is TGTGCCAGCAGCGTCTCAGGGGGCGCGTTGACTGAAGCTTTCTTT. This codes for CASSVSGGALTEAFF.

The chain couples TRBV4-3 to TRBJ2-7; 11 bases line up with TRBD1. From germline, CDR1 is LGHNA and CDR2 YSLEER. The CDR3 length is 15 residues. The junction had 4 bases not matched to a gene; V was cut back by 3 bases and J by 3 bases. CDR3 DNA: TGCGCCAGCAGCCACAGGACAGGGGGCCTCTACGAGCAGTACTTC. It encodes CASSHRTGGLYEQYF.

This chain connects TRBV5-1 to TRBJ2-7, with a tentative D call TRBD2 (5 bases). This CDR3 has 14 amino acids. V was shortened by 1 base and J by 3 bases, with 11 bases between the two germline ends. Germline CDR1 reads SGHRS; CDR2 reads YFSETQ. CDR3 bases: TGCGCCAGCAGCTTGTCACGGGGAATCTACGAGCAGTACTTC. It translates to CASSLSRGIYEQYF.

This clone was observed a single time. V and J are TRBV13 and TRBJ1-3; weak D call: TRBD1 (5 bases). Germline V gene data show CDR1 as PRHDT and CDR2 as FYEKMQ (reference sequence). This CDR3 contains 15 residues. V lost 3 bases to trimming and J lost 2 bases, with 11 bases between them. CDR3 residues: CASSFRRGAGNTIYF. Here the CDR3 DNA reads TGTGCCAGCAGCTTCAGGAGGGGAGCTGGAAACACCATATATTTT.

The J gene is TRBJ1-3, the V gene TRBV10-3; 7 bases are a match to TRBD1. CDR1 is ENHRY and CDR2 is SYGVKD in the germline V gene. The CDR3 consists of 13 residues. V dropped 9 bases and J dropped 2; count of bases not matched to a gene: 4. CDR3 loop: CAIATGAGNTIYF. The DNA of the CDR3 is TGTGCCATTGCTACAGGGGCTGGAAACACCATATATTTT.

This clone was recorded only once. The chain has TRBV12-3 or TRBV12-4 and TRBJ1-3; D not certain. Trimming pared 3 bases from V and 3 bases from J, leaving 6 bases between. The CDR3 runs to 13 residues. CDR3 DNA sequence: TGTGCCAGCAGTTTCGGCGGTGGAAACACCATATATTTT. It is translated as CASSFGGGNTIYF.

This rearrangement joins TRBV7-2 to TRBJ2-1; the D gene is possibly TRBD1 (6 bases). The germline V and J ends were trimmed by 5 bases and 9 bases, with 23 bases remaining between them. This CDR3 region has 16 residues. In germline, CDR1 is SGHTA, CDR2 FQGNSA. CDR3 in DNA: TGTGCCAGCAGCCAAGGTTGGGGGACAAAGGGCGGTGAGCAGTTCTTC. This translates into CASSQGWGTKGGEQFF.

This clone appeared a few times. V usage is TRBV2 and J usage is TRBJ1-1; no clear D. CDR3 length equals 13 residues. The ends were cut back, 4 bases at V and 7 bases at J, with 13 bases in the middle. In germline, CDR1 is SNHLY, CDR2 FYNNEI. DNA of the CDR3: TGTGCCAGCAGTGTTGGCTCAACGTATGAAGCTTTCTTT. This sequence encodes CASSVGSTYEAFF.

The chain recombines TRBV5-8 with TRBJ1-5; a weak D match, TRBD1 (6 bases). CDR1 is SGHTS, CDR2 YDEGEE, per germline. V was cut by 0 bases and J by 3 bases, with 10 bases left in between. The CDR3 covers 15 residues. CDR3 in amino acids: CASSLEGQPNQPQHF. The CDR3 DNA follows: TGTGCCAGCAGCTTGGAAGGACAGCCCAATCAGCCCCAGCATTTT.

The chain is built from TRBV12-5 and TRBJ2-1; D is undetermined. The CDR3 totals 12 residues. Trimming took off 2 bases at V and 10 bases at J, with 9 bases between the two ends. The germline CDR1 and CDR2 sequences are LGHNT and FRNRAP. CDR3: CASGLMSTEQFF. The CDR3 nucleotides read TGTGCTAGTGGTTTGATGAGTACGGAGCAGTTCTTC.

The genes are TRBV7-8 and TRBJ2-7; tentatively, D is TRBD1 (5 bases). Germline V CDR1 and CDR2: SGHVS, FQNEAQ. The CDR3 totals 15 residues. V dropped 3 bases and J dropped 0 bases, with 12 bases sitting between them. The CDR3 nucleotides read TGTGCCAGCAGCTTCTACAGGTTCAGCTCCTACGAGCAGTACTTC. Protein sequence: CASSFYRFSSYEQYF.

The genes are TRBV5-1 and TRBJ2-1; 7 nucleotides match TRBD1. The germline V gene encodes CDR1 SGHRS and CDR2 YFSETQ. Trimming took 0 bases from V and 5 from J; bases not matched to a gene: 5. This CDR3 region has 15 residues. The CDR3 coding sequence is TGCGCCAGCAGCTTGGGACAGGGCTCTGACAATGAGCAGTTCTTC. Translating it yields CASSLGQGSDNEQFF.

The chain uses TRBV7-9 and TRBJ1-6, with 7 bases lining up with TRBD1. Germline loops: CDR1 SEHNR, CDR2 FQNEAQ (reference sequence). The junction had 6 bases not matched to a gene; V was cut back by 5 bases and J by 8 bases. CDR3 length: 14 residues. The CDR3 loop reads CASSATGSDSPLHF. In nucleotides, the CDR3 is TGTGCCAGCAGCGCGACAGGGTCGGATTCACCCCTCCACTTT.

The chain links TRBV27 to TRBJ2-2; D possibly corresponds to TRBD2 (6 bases). The germline V and J ends were trimmed by 1 base and 5 bases, with 8 bases remaining between them. CDR1 is MNHEY and CDR2 is SMNVEV in the germline V gene (reference sequence). CDR3 length: 14 residues. The CDR3: CASSLLAGTGELFF. The CDR3 DNA follows: TGTGCCAGCAGTTTATTGGCGGGGACCGGGGAGCTGTTTTTT.

The V gene is TRBV30, the J gene TRBJ1-5; tentatively, D is TRBD1 (5 bases). Germline-derived CDR1 and CDR2 are GTSNPN and SVGIG (reference sequence). This CDR3 is 14 amino acids long. Between the trimmed V and J ends, which lost 2 bases and 4 bases, there was a span of 12 bases. This CDR3 reads CAWSKSGLNQPQHF. In DNA form, the CDR3 reads TGTGCCTGGAGTAAGTCGGGACTAAATCAGCCCCAGCATTTT.

This clone showed up just once. This chain connects TRBV10-1 to TRBJ2-1, with TRBD2 identical over 11 bases. Germline-derived CDR1 and CDR2 are WNHNN and SYGVQD (reference sequence). After removal of 6 bases from V and 9 bases from J, the junction contained 10 bases not matched to a gene. CDR3 size: 15 residues. The CDR3 nucleotides read TGCGCCAGCAGCCAACTAGCGGGGGTGGAGGGTGAGCAGTTCTTC. Its translation is CASSQLAGVEGEQFF.

A single count supports this clone. CDR3 coding DNA: TGTGCCAGCTCCCCCACAGGGGCCAACGTCCTGACTTTC. This codes for CASSPTGANVLTF. The gene calls are TRBV18 and TRBJ2-6; D gene ambiguous. This CDR3 comprises 13 residues. The V gene's germline CDR1 is KGHSH and CDR2 LQKENI. Trimming took 6 bases from V and 4 from J, leaving 7 bases between them.